Presented here are 21 T cell receptor beta chains from one specimen sequenced in a study of blood T cells in healthy people across ages. Together with a sample-barcoded 5' primer, a J-beta primer mix was included in a second PCR lasting roughly 6 to 12 cycles. MiXCR, applied by TCRdb to the 5' RACE reads, yields one record per CDR3 protein. This sample has about 1,500,000 distinct CDR3 sequences, with 28% found just once. Sequences were obtained from blood. These receptors were obtained from a woman aged 30 to 39 in good health.

The chain has TRBV10-3 and TRBJ2-2; no reliable D call. The CDR3 extends over 15 amino acids. Germline CDR1 is ENHRY and CDR2 is SYGVKD. The ends were cut back, 3 bases at V and 0 bases at J, with 8 bases in the middle. CDR3 protein: CAISDAEPNTGELFF. CDR3 bases: TGTGCCATCAGTGACGCGGAGCCGAACACCGGGGAGCTGTTTTTT.

This clonotype was recorded many times. The chain carries TRBV7-2 and TRBJ2-1, with no clear D. Germline assignment: CDR1 SGHTA and CDR2 FQGNSA. V was cut by 1 base and J by 8 bases, with 9 bases left in between. The CDR3 extends over 13 amino acids. CDR3 protein: CASSLDDWDEQFF. In nucleotides, the CDR3 is TGTGCCAGCAGCTTAGACGATTGGGATGAGCAGTTCTTC.

For this clonotype: The junction departs from germline at one end; a sequencing error may be responsible. The chain employs TRBV7-2 and TRBJ1-1; 7 bases match TRBD1. Germline lookup yields CDR1 SGHTA and CDR2 FQGNSA. The CDR3 has 14 residues. The CDR3 bases are TGTGCCGGCAGCTTAAAGGCAGGGGGCACTGAAGCTTTCTTT. The encoded protein is CAGSLKAGGTEAFF.

The J gene is TRBJ1-6, the V gene TRBV11-2; D is unclear. Trimming took off 1 base at V and 7 bases at J, with 11 bases between the two ends. Germline V gene sequence: CDR1 SGHAT, CDR2 FQNNGV. The length of the CDR3 is 15 residues. The chain's CDR3 is CASSLVQVYNSPLHF. CDR3 nucleotide sequence: TGTGCCAGCAGCTTAGTTCAGGTTTACAATTCACCCCTCCACTTT.

This clonotype was observed at least ten times. The rearrangement joins TRBV5-5 to TRBJ2-7; either TRBD1 or TRBD2 may fit D (6 bases each). The CDR3 runs to 17 residues. The germline V gene has CDR1 SGHKS and CDR2 YYEKEE (reference sequence). Deletions cut 4 bases from V and 4 bases from J, with 24 bases between. The CDR3 region has the DNA TGTGCCAGCAGCCACAATAAGGGGGAAGGGAGCGGGTACGAGCAGTACTTC. Translated: CASSHNKGEGSGYEQYF.

This clonotype was counted between two and nine times. V usage is TRBV5-5 and J usage is TRBJ1-2; possibly TRBD1 for D (6 bases). Trimming removed 0 bases from V and 3 bases from J, with 12 bases in between. This CDR3 is 15 amino acids long. CDR1 SGHKS and CDR2 YYEKEE come from the germline V gene (reference sequence). The CDR3 DNA is TGTGCCAGCAGCTTGGCCCCGGACAGCTACTATGGCTACACCTTC. The encoded protein is CASSLAPDSYYGYTF.

This clonotype has a count of ten or more. The chain combines TRBV3-1 with TRBJ2-5; D might be TRBD1 (6 bases). Germline V lookup: CDR1 LGHDT, CDR2 YNNKEL (reference sequence). This CDR3 spans 15 amino acids. Between the trimmed V and J ends, which lost 0 bases and 2 bases, there was a span of 10 bases. CDR3 loop: CASSQDLGQQETQYF. As DNA, the CDR3 is TGTGCCAGCAGCCAAGATCTCGGACAGCAAGAGACCCAGTACTTC.

This clonotype was seen more than once but under ten times. The V call is TRBV28, the J call TRBJ2-7; 9 bases are shared with TRBD2. CDR1 MDHEN and CDR2 SYDVKM come from the germline V gene. V lost 4 bases and J lost 4; bases outside the gene matches: 8. This CDR3 is 15 amino acids long. CDR3 region: CASSSLGAGGYEQYF. CDR3 sequence (DNA): TGTGCCAGCAGTTCCCTCGGAGCGGGGGGATACGAGCAGTACTTC.

This chain links TRBV6-5 with TRBJ1-1, with D unresolved. The ends were cut back, 2 bases at V and 4 bases at J, with 14 bases in the middle. CDR1 and CDR2 from the germline V gene are MNHEY and SVGAGI. CDR3 length equals 15 residues. The CDR3 bases are TGTGCCAGCAGTTACGGTGGAGAGCGGAGCACTGAAGCTTTCTTT. Amino acids: CASSYGGERSTEAFF.

Only a few counts were recorded for this clonotype. J is TRBJ2-2 and V is TRBV7-3; a possible D gene is TRBD2 (5 bases). This CDR3 is built from 16 residues. Trimming pared 0 bases from V and 2 bases from J, leaving 10 bases between. The V gene's germline CDR1 is SGHTA and CDR2 FQGTGA. CDR3 loop: CASSLTGLANTGELFF. For the CDR3, the DNA is TGTGCCAGCAGCTTAACAGGCCTAGCAAACACCGGGGAGCTGTTTTTT.

The V call is TRBV6-6, the J call TRBJ2-4; D remains unclear. The CDR3 loop spans 15 amino acids. Trimming removed 2 bases from V and 6 bases from J, with 14 bases in between. Germline V gene lookup returns CDR1 MNHNY and CDR2 SVGAGI (reference sequence). The CDR3 DNA reads TGTGCCAGCAGTTACGACGTTCCCTCAGGAAACATTCAGTACTTC. It specifies CASSYDVPSGNIQYF.

With respect to this clonotype: Being one base from a much bigger clone, this may be a read error. This chain links TRBV6-1 with TRBJ2-1, with D hard to call. The CDR3 extends over 14 amino acids. From germline, CDR1 is MNHNS and CDR2 SASEGT. V was shortened by 10 bases and J by 13 bases, with 26 bases between the two germline ends. The CDR3 nucleotides are TGTGCCACCGGGTTCTTGACACTTCAAGAGACCCAGTTCTTC. Its translation: CATGFLTLQETQFF.

In its sample, this clonotype was seen many times. This chain connects TRBV3-1 to TRBJ2-7; D assignment may be TRBD1 or TRBD2 (5 bases each). Germline V gene lookup returns CDR1 LGHDT and CDR2 YNNKEL (reference sequence). The CDR3 loop spans 12 amino acids. Trimming pared 4 bases from V and 5 bases from J, leaving 9 bases between. CDR3 nucleotides: TGTGCCAGCAGCCTCAGGGAGAACGAGCAGTACTTC. Amino acid sequence: CASSLRENEQYF.

The rearrangement uses TRBV12-3 or TRBV12-4 and TRBJ2-1; 10 bases line up with TRBD2. There are 15 residues in the CDR3. Trimming cost V 6 bases and J 4 bases; bases outside gene matches: 6. The DNA of the CDR3 is TGTGCCAGCAGGCCGGGACTAGCGTCGTACAATGAGCAGTTCTTC. As protein: CASRPGLASYNEQFF.

The rearrangement links TRBV6-5 to TRBJ1-4; maybe TRBD1 (6 bases). Trimming removed 6 bases from V and 7 bases from J, with 15 bases in between. Germline CDR1 MNHEY, CDR2 SVGAGI. The CDR3 has 14 residues. CDR3 sequence: CASSRGVGSEKLFF. Here the CDR3 DNA reads TGTGCCAGCAGCAGGGGTGTGGGTAGTGAAAAACTGTTTTTT.

This clonotype has a count of ten or more. V gene TRBV29-1 combines with J gene TRBJ2-3, with D possibly being TRBD1 (6 bases). V was pared by 4 bases and J by 5 bases, with 13 bases between. CDR3 length equals 13 residues. CDR1 is SQVTM and CDR2 is ANQGSEA in the germline V gene. The DNA for the CDR3 is TGCAGCGTTGCACAGGGTAGGGAAGATACGCAGTATTTT. Protein: CSVAQGREDTQYF.

This rearrangement joins TRBV7-9 to TRBJ1-2, with D unresolved. V lost 3 bases to trimming and J lost 4 bases, with 9 bases between them. CDR3 length equals 13 residues. From germline, CDR1 is SEHNR and CDR2 FQNEAQ (reference sequence). This chain's CDR3 is CASSLVQIYGYTF. CDR3 coding DNA: TGTGCCAGCAGCTTGGTTCAGATCTATGGCTACACCTTC.

The chain recombines TRBV11-1 with TRBJ2-6; 7 bases agree with TRBD2. The CDR3 runs 22 residues. The germline CDR1 and CDR2 sequences are SGHAT and FQDESV (reference sequence). The CDR3, as DNA: TGTGCGGAACCAGATCGGCGGGAGCTTTCGGGACCCAGAAAGGTGGGGGCCAACGTCCTGACTTTC. This gives the protein CAEPDRRELSGPRKVGANVLTF.

As to this clonotype: This may be a read error: a much more frequent sequence differs by one nucleotide. V is TRBV4-1 and J is TRBJ2-1, with D unresolved. The V gene lost 1 base and the J gene lost 13 bases, with 17 bases spanning the gap. Germline values: CDR1 MGHRA, CDR2 YSYEKL. The CDR3 loop spans 14 amino acids. CDR3 in amino acids: CASSQALGSESQFF. The CDR3 DNA reads as TGCGCCAGCAGCCAAGCACTGGGAAGCGAGTCCCAGTTCTTC.

Note on this clonotype: The junction differs from germline at one of its ends, possibly a read error. The chain uses TRBV5-1 and TRBJ2-3; D remains ambiguous. Per germline, CDR1 SGHRS and CDR2 YFSETQ. This CDR3 is 13 amino acids long. CDR3 residues: CASSLESAPTLHF. In DNA form, the CDR3 reads TGCGCCAGCAGCTTGGAATCGGCACCTACCTTACATTTT.

The chain links TRBV21-1 to TRBJ2-5; the table's D call, TRBD1, has no DNA check behind it. TRBV21-1 is a pseudogene locus. CDR3 length equals 19 residues. This chain's CDR3 is CASSKGPGGDPSSYNEQYF. CDR3 nucleotide sequence: TGTGCCAGCAGCAAAGGCCCAGGGGGGGACCCGAGCTCCTACAATGAGCAGTACTTC.